Shown below are 23 T cell receptor beta chains from a single sample sequenced in a study of tumour-infiltrating T cells in Burkitt lymphoma. The repertoire was sequenced with immunoSEQ multiplex PCR; TCRdb's copy has only in-frame clones and lacks some. In the table there are thousands of clones, approximately 87% of which are singletons. Source material: tumor tissue. Receptors were obtained from a human donor with Burkitt lymphoma.

The sample holds a few counts of this clone. The V gene is TRBV13, the J gene TRBJ1-5, with a possible D match to TRBD1 (5 bases). V was clipped by 8 bases and J by 5 bases, with 13 bases between them. Germline lookup yields CDR1 PRHDT and CDR2 FYEKMQ (reference sequence). CDR3 length: 13 amino acids. The CDR3 nucleotides read TGTGCCAGCTCTCCTCGGGGGGATCAGCCCCAGCATTTT. Encoded protein: CASSPRGDQPQHF.

This rearrangement joins TRBV7-6 to TRBJ2-7; TRBD2 matches 11 bases. The germline gives CDR1 SGHVS, CDR2 FNYEAQ. V trimming: 1 base; J trimming: 7 bases; junction bases outside the gene matches: 6. The CDR3 is 15 amino acids. Here the CDR3 DNA reads TGTGCCAGCAGCTTAGTGGCTAGCGGGGGGAGGGAGCAGTACTTC. Translating gives CASSLVASGGREQYF.

The genes are TRBV11-1 and TRBJ1-6, with 8 bases matching TRBD1. The J segment lost 7 bases and the V segment lost 5 bases, leaving 7 bases of the junction unmatched. The length of the CDR3 is 15 residues. The germline V gene has CDR1 SGHAT and CDR2 FQDESV (reference sequence). This chain's CDR3 is CASSPPGQANSPLHF. The CDR3 DNA sequence: TGTGCCAGCAGCCCCCCGGGACAGGCCAATTCACCCCTCCACTTT.

V usage is TRBV20-1 and J usage is TRBJ2-7; D call uncertain. Germline V gives CDR1 DFQATT, CDR2 SNEGSKA (reference sequence). The ends were cut back, 1 base at V and 1 base at J, with 2 bases in the middle. The CDR3 spans 11 residues. The CDR3 region is CSARVSYEQYF. The CDR3, as DNA: TGCAGTGCTAGAGTATCCTACGAGCAGTACTTC.

The chain has TRBV15 and TRBJ1-5; D perhaps matches TRBD1 (5 bases). This CDR3 region has 16 residues. V was pared by 1 base and J by 0 bases, with 10 bases between. Germline V lookup: CDR1 LNHNV, CDR2 YYDKDF (reference sequence). CDR3 loop: CATSRGQINSNQPQHF. CDR3 DNA sequence: TGTGCCACCAGCAGAGGACAGATTAATAGCAATCAGCCCCAGCATTTT.

The chain links TRBV19 to TRBJ2-3; TRBD2 matches at 12 bases. Germline lookup yields CDR1 LNHDA and CDR2 SQIVND (reference sequence). The trim removed 4 bases at V and 4 bases at J, leaving 6 bases unmatched. The CDR3 is 16 amino acids. In DNA form, the CDR3 reads TGTGCCAGTAGTACTCTAGCGGGGGGGCCGGCAGATACGCAGTATTTT. Its translation is CASSTLAGGPADTQYF.

The rearrangement joins TRBV5-4 to TRBJ2-1, with no clear D. This CDR3 region has 15 residues. CDR1 and CDR2 (germline): SGHNT, YYREEE (reference sequence). V was cut by 3 bases and J by 6 bases, with 16 bases left in between. Written as DNA, the CDR3 is TGTGCCAGCAGCTCAGCCCGGGTATCTCTCAATGAGCAGTTCTTC. It is translated as CASSSARVSLNEQFF.

This clone was detected only once. The chain has TRBV7-9 and TRBJ2-5, with TRBD1 matching over 11 bases. Germline lookup yields CDR1 SEHNR and CDR2 FQNEAQ (reference sequence). Trimming at V came to 1 base and at J to 2 bases, leaving 9 bases not matched to a gene. CDR3 length: 18 residues. The CDR3 nucleotides are TGTGCCAGCAGCTTAGAGGGACAGGGGGTATTTTGGCAAGAGACCCAGTACTTC. Its translation: CASSLEGQGVFWQETQYF.

This rearrangement joins TRBV7-9 to TRBJ1-1; 7 bases fit TRBD1. The CDR3 totals 14 residues. The J segment lost 1 base and the V segment lost 4 bases, leaving 3 bases of the junction unmatched. Germline V gene sequence: CDR1 SEHNR, CDR2 FQNEAQ (reference sequence). CDR3 sequence (DNA): TGTGCCAGCAGCTCCGGGACAGCGAACACTGAAGCTTTCTTT. Translating it yields CASSSGTANTEAFF. The full variable domain, rest sourced from reference TRBV7-9 and TRBJ1-1, is DTGVSQNPRHKITKRGQNVTFRCDPISEHNRLYWYRQTLGQGPEFLTYFQNEAQLEKSRLLSDRFSAERPKGSFSTLEIQRTEQGDSAMYLCASSSGTANTEAFFGQGTRLTVV.

V is TRBV18 and J is TRBJ1-1; D remains ambiguous. The CDR3 length is 17 residues. Germline assignment: CDR1 KGHSH and CDR2 LQKENI. V lost 2 bases and J lost 2, with 18 bases in between. The CDR3, as DNA: TGTGCCAGCTCACCAGAGGAGGTACTGGGCGGAAACACTGAAGCTTTCTTT. Translated, it gives CASSPEEVLGGNTEAFF.

The chain links TRBV19 to TRBJ2-7; D is unresolved. The CDR3 loop spans 11 amino acids. The V gene lost 4 bases and the J gene lost 2 bases, with 3 bases spanning the gap. Per the germline V gene, CDR1 is LNHDA and CDR2 is SQIVND (reference sequence). In DNA, the CDR3 is TGTGCCAGTAGTACCCCCTACGAGCAGTACTTC. Amino acids: CASSTPYEQYF.

The rearrangement joins TRBV4-1 to TRBJ1-1; D is possibly TRBD1 (6 bases). The V gene's germline CDR1 is MGHRA and CDR2 YSYEKL. The length of the CDR3 is 14 residues. Trimming stripped 4 bases from V and 6 bases from J, with 15 bases between. CDR3 sequence reads: CASSLRDRLAEAFF. Here the CDR3 DNA reads TGCGCCAGCAGCCTCCGAGACAGGCTGGCTGAAGCTTTCTTT.

The rearrangement links TRBV27 to TRBJ1-1, with D maybe TRBD1 (5 bases). The V gene's germline CDR1 is MNHEY and CDR2 SMNVEV (reference sequence). This CDR3 comprises 12 residues. Trimming left V 8 bases short and J 1 base short, with 8 bases between. The CDR3 region is CASWRGNTEAFF. The CDR3 DNA reads TGTGCCAGCTGGAGGGGGAACACTGAAGCTTTCTTT.

The chain has TRBV11-2 and TRBJ2-7, with D possibly matching TRBD1 (6 bases). CDR3 length: 15 amino acids. Germline V CDR1 and CDR2: SGHAT, FQNNGV. Trimming stripped 6 bases from V and 0 bases from J, with 15 bases between. The CDR3 DNA follows: TGTGCCAGCAGGACGGACAGTCTCCGCTCCTACGAGCAGTACTTC. It encodes CASRTDSLRSYEQYF.

The chain has TRBV7-2 and TRBJ1-1, with no clear D. Trimming left V 3 bases short and J 4 bases short, with 12 bases between. CDR1 is SGHTA and CDR2 is FQGNSA in the germline V gene. The CDR3 runs to 14 residues. CDR3 nucleotide sequence: TGTGCCAGCAGCTTTCAGGTTTCGGGCACTGAAGCTTTCTTT. The encoded protein is CASSFQVSGTEAFF.

The chain carries TRBV11-2 and TRBJ2-3; 8 bases agree with TRBD2. The CDR3 runs to 15 residues. Unmatched junction bases numbered 5, after V lost 1 base and J lost 5 bases. Germline V lookup: CDR1 SGHAT, CDR2 FQNNGV. CDR3 protein: CASSLVVAGGDTQYF. CDR3 nucleotides: TGTGCCAGCAGCTTAGTCGTGGCGGGAGGAGATACGCAGTATTTT. Using reference TRBV11-2 and TRBJ2-3 for the parts outside the CDR3, the full variable domain is EAGVAQSPRYKIIEKRQSVAFWCNPISGHATLYWYQQILGQGPKLLIQFQNNGVVDDSQLPKDRFSAERLKGVDSTLKIQPAKLEDSAVYLCASSLVVAGGDTQYFGPGTRLTVL.

The chain couples TRBV19 to TRBJ1-2; TRBD1 might be the D (5 bases). The germline V gene encodes CDR1 LNHDA and CDR2 SQIVND (reference sequence). The CDR3 loop spans 13 amino acids. V shed 7 bases and J shed 4 bases, with 13 bases lying between them. CDR3 sequence (DNA): TGTGCCAGTATCCAGCAGGGAGTCTATGGCTACACCTTC. Its translation: CASIQQGVYGYTF. The variable domain in full, completed from reference TRBV19 and TRBJ1-2, reads DGGITQSPKYLFRKEGQNVTLSCEQNLNHDAMYWYRQDPGQGLRLIYYSQIVNDFQKGDIAEGYSVSREKKESFPLTVTSAQKNPTAFYLCASIQQGVYGYTFGSGTRLTVV.

This clone was counted only a few times. The chain is built from TRBV14 and TRBJ2-1; tentatively, D is TRBD1 (5 bases). Trimming took 5 bases from V and 10 from J, leaving 9 bases between them. The germline gives CDR1 SGHDN, CDR2 FVKESK. The CDR3 is 11 residues long. CDR3 DNA sequence: TGTGCCAGCAGCTTTAAGGGGGAGCAGTTCTTC. Its translation is CASSFKGEQFF. Complete variable domain (other parts from reference TRBV14 and TRBJ2-1): EAGVTQFPSHSVIEKGQTVTLRCDPISGHDNLYWYRRVMGKEIKFLLHFVKESKQDESGMPNNRFLAERTGGTYSTLKVQPAELEDSGVYFCASSFKGEQFFGPGTRLTVL.

V gene TRBV15 combines with J gene TRBJ2-5, with TRBD2 matching over 14 bases. CDR1 is LNHNV, CDR2 YYDKDF, per germline (reference sequence). Trimming cost V 4 bases and J 1 base; bases outside gene matches: 5. The CDR3 extends over 17 amino acids. CDR3 in amino acids: CATSTGLAGALQETQYF. CDR3 coding DNA: TGTGCCACCAGCACGGGACTAGCGGGAGCACTCCAAGAGACCCAGTACTTC.

The chain links TRBV25-1 to TRBJ1-5; a possible D gene is TRBD1 (6 bases). This CDR3 comprises 14 residues. CDR1 and CDR2 from the germline V gene are MGHDK and SYGVNS. Trimming removed 6 bases at V and 6 bases at J, with 15 bases between. This CDR3 reads CASRDGRGPQPQHF. The CDR3 DNA sequence: TGTGCCAGCAGGGATGGACGGGGGCCTCAGCCCCAGCATTTT.

V usage is TRBV7-2 and J usage is TRBJ2-7; a possible D gene is TRBD2 (6 bases). CDR3 length: 16 amino acids. Germline V gene data show CDR1 as SGHTA and CDR2 as FQGNSA. The germline V and J ends were trimmed by 1 base and 2 bases, with 15 bases remaining between them. CDR3 residues: CASSLVTGVNPYEQYF. The CDR3 bases are TGTGCCAGCAGCTTAGTTACGGGGGTGAACCCCTACGAGCAGTACTTC.

By share, this clone ranks as medium-sized. V usage is TRBV27 and J usage is TRBJ2-7, with 9 bases lining up with TRBD1. From germline, CDR1 is MNHEY and CDR2 SMNVEV (reference sequence). Trimming cost V 6 bases and J 4 bases; bases outside gene matches: 7. The CDR3 is made up of 14 amino acids. The CDR3 nucleotides read TGTGCCAGCAGCATGGGACAGGGTCCGTACGAGCAGTACTTC. Its protein is CASSMGQGPYEQYF.

This chain uses TRBV7-3 with TRBJ2-1; D perhaps matches TRBD1 (6 bases). The CDR3 totals 13 residues. Germline assignment: CDR1 SGHTA and CDR2 FQGTGA. V was trimmed by 4 bases and J by 4 bases, leaving 8 bases between them. CDR3 protein: CASSSTGYNEQFF. The CDR3 bases are TGTGCCAGCAGCTCCACAGGGTACAATGAGCAGTTCTTC.